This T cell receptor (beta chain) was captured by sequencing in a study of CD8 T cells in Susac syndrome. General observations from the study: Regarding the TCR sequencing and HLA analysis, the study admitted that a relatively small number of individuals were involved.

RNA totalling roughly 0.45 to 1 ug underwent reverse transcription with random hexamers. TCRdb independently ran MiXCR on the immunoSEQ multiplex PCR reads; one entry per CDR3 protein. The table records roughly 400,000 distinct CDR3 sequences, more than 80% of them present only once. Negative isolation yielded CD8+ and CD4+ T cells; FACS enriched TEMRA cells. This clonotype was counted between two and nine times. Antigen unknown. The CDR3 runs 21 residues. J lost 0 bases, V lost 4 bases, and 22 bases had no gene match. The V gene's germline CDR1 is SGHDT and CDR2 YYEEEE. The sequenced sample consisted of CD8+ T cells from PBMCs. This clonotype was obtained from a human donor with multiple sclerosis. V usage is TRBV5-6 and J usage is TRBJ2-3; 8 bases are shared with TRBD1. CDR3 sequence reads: CASSPVVVRTGFRPSTDTQYF. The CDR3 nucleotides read TGTGCCAGCAGCCCGGTCGTGGTGCGGACAGGGTTCCGCCCTAGCACAGATACGCAGTATTTT.